This TCR beta chain was sequenced in a study of Graves' ophthalmopathy and Graves' hyperthyroidism. Background on the study: Peripheral blood was gathered at the point of initial diagnosis, before any treatment started.

Points from the study as a whole: Most thyroid-expanded clonotypes exceeding 0.001 frequency were also found in blood. Ophthalmopathy progression cases were predicted by the model with roughly 70% sensitivity and almost 75% specificity. Classification of ophthalmopathy versus stable hyperthyroidism by a 13-signature model yielded about 90% sensitivity and roughly 81% specificity.

The length of the CDR3 is 13 residues. The germline gives CDR1 LGHDT, CDR2 YNNKEL (reference sequence). V gave up 0 bases and J gave up 4 bases, with 7 bases separating them. Scientists amplified the TCR beta CDR3 regions from RNA transcripts. HTBI-primed first-round RT-PCR preceded second-round multiplex PCR. TCRdb independently ran MiXCR on the multiplex PCR reads; one entry per CDR3 protein. The sample carries 650,000 to 900,000 distinct CDR3 sequences, around 40% recorded once. This clonotype was counted only a few times. Its target is unknown. The specimen sequenced was peripheral blood. The chain recombines TRBV3-1 with TRBJ2-7; no clear D gene. The source of this sequence is an adult man with Graves' ophthalmopathy. DNA for the CDR3: TGTGCCAGCAGCCAAGATGTGTTTTACGAGCAGTACTTC. Translation gives CASSQDVFYEQYF.